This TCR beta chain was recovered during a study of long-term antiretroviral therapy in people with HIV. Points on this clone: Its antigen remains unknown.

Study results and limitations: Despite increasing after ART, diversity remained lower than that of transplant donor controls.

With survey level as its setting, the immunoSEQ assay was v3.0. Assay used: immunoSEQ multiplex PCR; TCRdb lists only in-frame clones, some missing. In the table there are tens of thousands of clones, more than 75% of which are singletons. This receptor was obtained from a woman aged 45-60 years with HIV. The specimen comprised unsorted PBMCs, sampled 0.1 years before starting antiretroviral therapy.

The CDR3 region is CASSPKTTGGSYNSPLHF. CDR3 DNA sequence: TGTGCCAGTAGTCCAAAGACGACAGGTGGCTCCTATAATTCACCCCTCCACTTT. The V gene is TRBV19, the J gene TRBJ1-6, with a tentative D call TRBD1 (6 bases). The CDR3 spans 18 residues. CDR1 is LNHDA, CDR2 SQIVND, per germline (reference sequence). V lost 5 bases and J 0 bases, leaving 17 bases between the germline ends.